Shown below are 18 T cell receptor beta chains from a single sample sequenced in a study of cytomegalovirus exposure and HLA in healthy donors. The PCR had 60 Vbeta and 13 Jbeta primers. The method was immunoSEQ multiplex PCR; TCRdb's version includes in-frame clones alone and lacks a portion of them. The sample includes about 230,000 clones, around 80% seen only once; the top ten take roughly 2.6%. Source material: PBMCs. Receptors were obtained from a woman aged 55-69 years in good health and CMV-seropositive.

This chain connects TRBV7-2 to TRBJ2-1; 10 bases are a match to TRBD2. CDR1 SGHTA and CDR2 FQGNSA come from the germline V gene. The ends lost 1 base at V and 7 bases at J; junction bases unmatched: 1. The CDR3 spans 14 residues. The CDR3 DNA follows: TGTGCCAGCAGCTTAGATAGCGGGAGGAATGAGCAGTTCTTC. Its translation is CASSLDSGRNEQFF. Using reference TRBV7-2 and TRBJ2-1 for the parts outside the CDR3, the full variable domain is GAGVSQSPSNKVTEKGKDVELRCDPISGHTALYWYRQSLGQGLEFLIYFQGNSAPDKSGLPSDRFSAERTGGSVSTLTIQRTQQEDSAVYLCASSLDSGRNEQFFGPGTRLTVL.

The chain uses TRBV6-5 and TRBJ2-5; weak D call: TRBD2 (5 bases). Germline V CDR1 and CDR2: MNHEY, SVGAGI. This CDR3 contains 14 residues. Between the trimmed V and J ends, which lost 7 bases and 7 bases, there was a span of 19 bases. The CDR3 DNA reads TGTGCCAGCAAGAACACAGCGGCTTCTAGGACCCAGTACTTC. It is translated as CASKNTAASRTQYF.

The chain links TRBV19 to TRBJ2-5; possibly TRBD1 for D (6 bases). Trimming left V 5 bases short and J 4 bases short, with 14 bases between. Looked up from germline, CDR1 is LNHDA and CDR2 is SQIVND (reference sequence). This CDR3 contains 14 residues. CDR3 region: CASSWPGHGETQYF. The CDR3 DNA reads as TGTGCCAGTAGTTGGCCGGGACACGGAGAGACCCAGTACTTC.

The chain carries TRBV19 and TRBJ1-1; D gene ambiguous. The ends were cut back, 5 bases at V and 0 bases at J, with 7 bases in the middle. The germline CDR1 and CDR2 sequences are LNHDA and SQIVND (reference sequence). The CDR3 extends over 13 amino acids. The CDR3 DNA is TGTGCCAGTAGTCTCCCCCTGAACACTGAAGCTTTCTTT. Protein product: CASSLPLNTEAFF.

This sequence joins TRBV12-2 and TRBJ2-5; TRBD2, the table's D call, was not compared with the DNA. TRBV12-2 represents a pseudogene. This CDR3 region has 15 residues. CDR3 nucleotides: TGTGCAAGTCGCTCCCCGGGACTAGCGGCTCGGGAGCAGTACTTC. Its translation is CASRSPGLAAREQYF.

The rearrangement joins TRBV5-1 to TRBJ2-7; D is unresolved. The CDR3 consists of 16 residues. Looked up from germline, CDR1 is SGHRS and CDR2 is YFSETQ. V dropped 1 base and J dropped 2 bases, with 16 bases sitting between them. The CDR3 DNA reads as TGCGCCAGCAGCTTGCTCCACAGTCTAACAACCTACGAGCAGTACTTC. This codes for CASSLLHSLTTYEQYF.

This chain joins TRBV27 and TRBJ1-1, with D perhaps matching TRBD1 (5 bases). CDR1 is MNHEY and CDR2 is SMNVEV in the germline V gene (reference sequence). V gave up 6 bases and J gave up 0 bases, with 14 bases separating them. The CDR3 extends over 15 amino acids. CDR3 loop: CASSPRPGMNTEAFF. The CDR3 DNA reads as TGTGCCAGCAGCCCCCGGCCAGGGATGAACACTGAAGCTTTCTTT.

The V gene is TRBV5-1, the J gene TRBJ2-1, with TRBD2 matching over 8 bases. The V gene end was trimmed by 1 base and the J gene end by 4 bases; junction bases not matched to a gene: 4. Germline loops: CDR1 SGHRS, CDR2 YFSETQ. This CDR3 region has 15 residues. CDR3 in amino acids: CASSLTSGRYNEQFF. The CDR3 DNA is TGCGCCAGCAGCTTGACCAGCGGGAGATACAATGAGCAGTTCTTC. Based on the CDR3 plus reference TRBV5-1 and TRBJ2-1, the full variable domain is KAGVTQTPRYLIKTRGQQVTLSCSPISGHRSVSWYQQTPGQGLQFLFEYFSETQRNKGNFPGRFSGRQFSNSRSEMNVSTLELGDSALYLCASSLTSGRYNEQFFGPGTRLTVL.

The V and J genes are TRBV5-4 and TRBJ2-3; possible D gene TRBD2, 6 bases. Germline lookup yields CDR1 SGHNT and CDR2 YYREEE (reference sequence). V was pared by 5 bases and J by 0 bases, with 10 bases between. The CDR3 length is 14 residues. Here the CDR3 reads CASSREASTDTQYF. The CDR3 DNA is TGTGCCAGCAGTAGGGAGGCTAGCACAGATACGCAGTATTTT. The whole variable domain, remainder taken from reference TRBV5-4 and TRBJ2-3, is ETGVTQSPTHLIKTRGQQVTLRCSSQSGHNTVSWYQQALGQGPQFIFQYYREEENGRGNFPPRFSGLQFPNYSSELNVNALELDDSALYLCASSREASTDTQYFGPGTRLTVL.

This clone appeared a few times. The CDR3 reads CASSVGVSGGVASYEQYF. The CDR3 DNA is TGTGCCAGCAGCGTAGGGGTTAGCGGGGGGGTTGCCTCCTACGAGCAGTACTTC. This chain uses TRBV9 with TRBJ2-7; TRBD2 aligns across 11 bases. Per germline, CDR1 SGDLS and CDR2 YYNGEE. This CDR3 contains 18 residues. The trim removed 0 bases at V and 0 bases at J, leaving 8 bases unmatched.

V gene TRBV5-1 combines with J gene TRBJ2-7; TRBD2 matches at 7 bases. Germline trimming cut 5 bases from V and 2 bases from J; bases unmatched to any gene: 10. Germline lookup yields CDR1 SGHRS and CDR2 YFSETQ. This CDR3 has 15 residues. The CDR3 spells CASRLGAGDAYEQYF. CDR3 bases: TGCGCCAGCAGGCTAGGGGCGGGAGATGCCTACGAGCAGTACTTC.

The chain recombines TRBV5-1 with TRBJ2-1; 9 positions agree with TRBD2. The CDR3 has 15 amino acids. Germline V gives CDR1 SGHRS, CDR2 YFSETQ. Losses at the gene ends were 4 bases for V and 4 bases for J; bases not matched to a gene: 6. CDR3 sequence (DNA): TGCGCCAGCAGCCTTAGCGGGAGCGGTTACAATGAGCAGTTCTTC. Its translation: CASSLSGSGYNEQFF.

The chain has TRBV5-6 and TRBJ2-1; the D gene is possibly TRBD2 (5 bases). This CDR3 contains 12 residues. Germline loops: CDR1 SGHDT, CDR2 YYEEEE. The V gene lost 3 bases and the J gene lost 12 bases, with 13 bases spanning the gap. The CDR3 is CASSYGRGGQFF. As DNA, the CDR3 is TGTGCCAGCAGCTACGGTCGCGGAGGGCAGTTCTTC.

In the case of this clone: The sample holds other DNA sequences that translate to the same CDR3. The V and J genes are TRBV5-1 and TRBJ2-5; no definite D call. Germline V gene data show CDR1 as SGHRS and CDR2 as YFSETQ. V was trimmed by 0 bases and J by 4 bases, leaving 7 bases between them. The CDR3 contains 13 residues. CDR3 region: CASSLGPGETQYF. DNA of the CDR3: TGCGCCAGCAGCTTGGGGCCGGGAGAGACCCAGTACTTC.

The gene calls are TRBV4-1 and TRBJ2-2; 9 bases are a match to TRBD2. The CDR3 has 17 residues. Germline V lookup: CDR1 MGHRA, CDR2 YSYEKL. The V segment lost 0 bases and the J segment 5 bases; nucleotides outside the gene matches: 7. CDR3 loop: CASSQDRGSGSTGELFF. CDR3 bases: TGCGCCAGCAGCCAAGACCGGGGTAGCGGGAGTACCGGGGAGCTGTTTTTT.

The genes are TRBV19 and TRBJ2-3; D ambiguous. CDR1 is LNHDA and CDR2 is SQIVND in the germline V gene (reference sequence). The CDR3 is 14 amino acids. V gave up 7 bases and J gave up 3 bases, with 14 bases separating them. The CDR3 nucleotides read TGTGCCAGTACTTCCATCGGAGCGACAGATACGCAGTATTTT. Encoded protein: CASTSIGATDTQYF. The full variable domain, with the rest looked up from reference TRBV19 and TRBJ2-3, is DGGITQSPKYLFRKEGQNVTLSCEQNLNHDAMYWYRQDPGQGLRLIYYSQIVNDFQKGDIAEGYSVSREKKESFPLTVTSAQKNPTAFYLCASTSIGATDTQYFGPGTRLTVL.

This clone was seen once. This chain links TRBV30 with TRBJ2-7; TRBD2 might be the D (6 bases). Per germline, CDR1 GTSNPN and CDR2 SVGIG (reference sequence). Trimming left V 3 bases short and J 9 bases short, with 18 bases between. The length of the CDR3 is 13 residues. Here the CDR3 reads CAWSRRDGAGQYF. For the CDR3, the DNA is TGTGCCTGGAGCCGGCGGGATGGAGCTGGGCAGTACTTC.

The CDR3, as DNA: TGTGCCAGCACCCGGGGGGGCGTTCGCTATGGCTACACCTTC. It is translated as CASTRGGVRYGYTF. The chain has TRBV6-5 and TRBJ1-2; TRBD1 is a possible D gene (6 bases). CDR1 and CDR2 (germline): MNHEY, SVGAGI. Trimming took 7 bases from V and 4 from J, leaving 16 bases between them. This CDR3 has 14 amino acids.